The 6 T cell receptor beta chains below were found in one sample sequenced in a study of T cell changes during pregnancy in multiple sclerosis. Only in-frame clones appear in the TCRdb table, and some are missing; sequencing was by immunoSEQ multiplex PCR. This repertoire shows approximately 44,000 clones, more than 80% found once; its top ten account for 0.7%. This material consisted of CD4+ T cells from peripheral blood mononuclear cells, taken before pregnancy. The receptors stem from a female donor with multiple sclerosis, enrolled in a pregnancy study.

The chain employs TRBV7-2 and TRBJ2-3, with 11 positions matching TRBD2. The CDR3 is made up of 17 amino acids. CDR1 and CDR2 from the germline V gene are SGHTA and FQGNSA. Germline trimming cut 2 bases from V and 8 bases from J; bases unmatched to any gene: 12. The CDR3 nucleotides are TGTGCCAGCAGCTTACCCTCAATAGCGGGGGGGCCCTCTACGCAGTATTTT. Its translation is CASSLPSIAGGPSTQYF.

This sequence joins TRBV7-3 and TRBJ2-3, with 7 bases matching TRBD2. The CDR3 has 18 residues. CDR1 and CDR2 (germline): SGHTA, FQGTGA. Unmatched junction bases numbered 13, after V lost 1 base and J lost 3 bases. CDR3 region: CASSLNVAGVHITDTQYF. The CDR3, as DNA: TGTGCCAGCAGCTTAAATGTGGCGGGAGTGCATATTACAGATACGCAGTATTTT.

The CDR3: CASSPGTSGGVGTQYF. Written as DNA, the CDR3 is TGTGCCAGCAGCCCTGGGACTAGCGGGGGGGTCGGTACGCAGTATTTT. V and J are TRBV5-6 and TRBJ2-3; 16 nucleotides agree with TRBD2. V lost 4 bases and J lost 8; bases outside the gene matches: 7. Germline V lookup: CDR1 SGHDT, CDR2 YYEEEE. CDR3 length: 16 amino acids.

The chain carries TRBV15 and TRBJ1-1, with 9 bases lining up with TRBD1. The germline V gene has CDR1 LNHNV and CDR2 YYDKDF (reference sequence). CDR3 size: 16 residues. Trimming cost V 5 bases and J 0 bases; bases outside gene matches: 7. CDR3: CATSPGQGNMNTEAFF. The CDR3 bases are TGTGCCACCAGCCCCGGACAGGGGAATATGAACACTGAAGCTTTCTTT.

The chain couples TRBV6-5 to TRBJ1-5, with D unresolved. Germline values: CDR1 MNHEY, CDR2 SVGAGI. Trimming removed 2 bases at V and 0 bases at J, with 8 bases between. The CDR3 runs 15 residues. CDR3 residues: CASSYGRNSNQPQHF. The CDR3 DNA reads as TGTGCCAGCAGTTACGGGAGAAATAGCAATCAGCCCCAGCATTTT.

V and J are TRBV10-3 and TRBJ1-1, with 12 bases fitting TRBD1. Trimming at V came to 9 bases and at J to 6 bases, leaving 11 bases not matched to a gene. CDR3 size: 15 residues. Germline CDR1 reads ENHRY; CDR2 reads SYGVKD. CDR3 amino acids: CAITKGQGAISEAFF. CDR3 bases: TGTGCCATTACCAAGGGACAGGGGGCGATCTCTGAAGCTTTCTTT.